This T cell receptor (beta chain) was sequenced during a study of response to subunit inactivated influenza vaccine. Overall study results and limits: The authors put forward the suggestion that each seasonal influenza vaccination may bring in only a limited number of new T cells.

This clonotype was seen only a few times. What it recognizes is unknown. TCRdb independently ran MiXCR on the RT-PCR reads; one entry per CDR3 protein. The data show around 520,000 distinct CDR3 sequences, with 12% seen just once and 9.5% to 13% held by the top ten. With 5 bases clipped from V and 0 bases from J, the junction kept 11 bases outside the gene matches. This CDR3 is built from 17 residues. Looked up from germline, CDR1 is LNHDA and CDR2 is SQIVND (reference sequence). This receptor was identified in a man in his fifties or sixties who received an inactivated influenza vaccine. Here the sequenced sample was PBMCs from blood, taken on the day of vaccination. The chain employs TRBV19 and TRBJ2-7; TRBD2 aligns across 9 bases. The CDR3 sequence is CASSASGLALSSYEQYF. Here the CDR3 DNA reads TGTGCCAGTAGTGCCTCCGGACTAGCGTTGAGCTCCTACGAGCAGTACTTC.